Listed here is a single T cell receptor (beta chain). The antigen remains undetermined. Of the isolated RNA, all was reverse transcribed, and so the sequenced material was expressed TCRB transcripts. Naive, central memory and regulatory T cell samples came to a mean of roughly 3.6 million reads. Libraries were prepared by immunoSEQ multiplex PCR; TCRdb keeps only in-frame clonotypes and omits some of them. The table shows some 250,000 clones, with under 13% occurring only once. The data were taken from a study of beta chain features in type 1 diabetes. Across the study: Healthy donors resembled patients in age, gender and cell yields.

The study, taken as a whole, reports: Type 1 diabetes patients showed fewer insertions and more deletions at VDJ junctions. PCR might preferentially amplify shorter templates, equally in patients and controls. Within each of all four CD4+ subsets, Type 1 diabetes patients had TCRB CDR3s that were moderately but significantly shorter.

The V end was cut by 3 bases, the J end by 3 bases, with 12 bases between. The CDR3 spans 15 residues. CDR1 SGHRS and CDR2 YFSETQ come from the germline V gene. Sequenced sample: naive CD4+ T cells from blood. V usage is TRBV5-1 and J usage is TRBJ2-2, with a possible D match to TRBD1 (7 bases). The receptor was derived from a man aged 25 to 40 with type 1 diabetes. The CDR3 region is CASSWGDRDTGELFF. The CDR3, as DNA: TGCGCCAGCAGCTGGGGGGACAGAGACACCGGGGAGCTGTTTTTT.